Sequencing of this T cell receptor (beta chain) was carried out in a study of blood T cell repertoires in COVID-19. Germline lookup yields CDR1 SNHLY and CDR2 FYNNEI. V was pared by 3 bases and J by 4 bases, with 16 bases between. This CDR3 has 16 amino acids. Authors' analysis steps: Counts of nucleated cells, estimated from reference gene primer amplification, were obtained. Generated by immunoSEQ multiplex PCR, the TCRdb table keeps only in-frame clones and is missing some. The V and J calls and clone size were taken over from that table, and D and trimming were inferred from the DNA. The sample holds approximately 440,000 clones, less than 95% seen once. Participant age was roughly 18 to 95 years, and participants resided in roughly 25 US areas. Cohort 3 recovery required two negative PCRs, clearance, or symptom resolution. This clone was seen just once.

Sequencing was carried out using PBMCs or T cells enriched from blood (not recorded which). This receptor was obtained from a young man who had recovered from COVID-19. The chain couples TRBV2 to TRBJ1-5; perhaps TRBD1 as D (5 bases). The CDR3 nucleotides read TGTGCCAGCAGTGAGGCGGGGGGTGAATGGAATCAGCCCCAGCATTTT. This gives the protein CASSEAGGEWNQPQHF.